One and the same sample provided the 19 T cell receptor beta chains below, sequenced in a study of T cell repertoires in cytomegalovirus infection. One entry per CDR3 protein results from TCRdb running MiXCR on the reads. This sample carries approximately 600,000 distinct CDR3 sequences, 40% of them seen once, and the ten largest clones take 48%. No antigens are known for them. This sample comprised cultured PBMCs, obtained from culture after CMV antigen stimulation. Every receptor here comes from a human donor in good health (CMV status not recorded). Some clones in this sample may be carry-over from other donors' samples.

The chain couples TRBV7-2 to TRBJ2-7; no definite D call. This CDR3 is built from 14 residues. V lost 4 bases and J 5 bases, leaving 15 bases between the germline ends. Germline assignment: CDR1 SGHTA and CDR2 FQGNSA. This CDR3 reads CASSSDIFANEQYF. In DNA, the CDR3 is TGTGCCAGCAGCTCCGACATTTTTGCCAACGAGCAGTACTTC.

The chain combines TRBV29-1 with TRBJ1-4, with D perhaps matching TRBD1 (5 bases). Germline V gives CDR1 SQVTM, CDR2 ANQGSEA. This CDR3 spans 12 amino acids. Between the trimmed V and J ends, which lost 4 bases and 8 bases, there was a span of 11 bases. The CDR3 region has the DNA TGCAGCGTTGGTCAGGGTGGGGAAAAACTGTTTTTT. Amino acids: CSVGQGGEKLFF.

This clonotype was recorded a few times. The chain links TRBV12-3 or TRBV12-4 to TRBJ1-1; D is unresolved. Trimming pared 6 bases from V and 0 bases from J, leaving 17 bases between. This CDR3 region has 16 residues. The CDR3 nucleotides are TGTGCCAGCAGCCCTAGGGTGGAGTATCTGAACACTGAAGCTTTCTTT. It translates to CASSPRVEYLNTEAFF.

This clonotype was counted many times. The chain couples TRBV7-9 to TRBJ2-3; TRBD1 aligns across 7 bases. V trimming: 3 bases; J trimming: 2 bases; junction bases outside the gene matches: 2. Germline loops: CDR1 SEHNR, CDR2 FQNEAQ (reference sequence). CDR3 length: 14 amino acids. The CDR3 loop reads CASSLGQSTDTQYF. CDR3 DNA sequence: TGTGCCAGCAGCTTGGGACAGTCCACAGATACGCAGTATTTT.

This clonotype has a handful of counts. Here the CDR3 DNA reads TGTGCCAGCAGCCAGCGGGCCGGTGGGGAGACCCAGTACTTC. Its translation: CASSQRAGGETQYF. The chain employs TRBV12-3 or TRBV12-4 and TRBJ2-5, with D maybe TRBD2 (6 bases). The CDR3 length is 14 residues. Deletions cut 6 bases from V and 5 bases from J, with 16 bases between.

This clonotype was observed a handful of times. V and J are TRBV3-1 and TRBJ1-1; D call uncertain. V dropped 1 base and J dropped 3 bases, with 9 bases sitting between them. Germline V gene sequence: CDR1 LGHDT, CDR2 YNNKEL (reference sequence). This CDR3 region has 14 residues. DNA for the CDR3: TGTGCCAGCAGCCAAGGTCAACGGGACACTGAAGCTTTCTTT. It translates to CASSQGQRDTEAFF.

The V call is TRBV12-3 or TRBV12-4, the J call TRBJ1-4, with 7 nucleotides matching TRBD1. J gave up 8 bases and V 5 bases, and 11 bases lay outside the gene matches. This CDR3 comprises 15 residues. CDR3 loop: CASSRSTGWSEKLFF. The CDR3 DNA reads as TGTGCCAGCAGTCGCTCGACAGGGTGGAGCGAAAAACTGTTTTTT.

The chain uses TRBV7-2 and TRBJ2-1, with 7 bases fitting TRBD2. Germline assignment: CDR1 SGHTA and CDR2 FQGNSA. CDR3 size: 15 residues. Unmatched junction bases numbered 10, after V lost 3 bases and J lost 8 bases. The CDR3 DNA reads TGTGCCAGCAGCTTTGCCAGCATCGGGGGGTATGAGCAGTTCTTC. The encoded protein is CASSFASIGGYEQFF.

The rearrangement links TRBV20-1 to TRBJ2-7, with a weak D call TRBD2 (5 bases). V was cut by 4 bases and J by 4 bases, with 17 bases left in between. The germline V gene encodes CDR1 DFQATT and CDR2 SNEGSKA (reference sequence). The CDR3 contains 14 residues. The CDR3 region has the DNA TGCAGTGCTATCCATCGGAGGTTTTGGTACGAGCAGTACTTC. Its protein product is CSAIHRRFWYEQYF.

The table lists this clonotype with a few counts. The genes are TRBV7-2 and TRBJ1-1; 11 bases are a match to TRBD1. CDR1 and CDR2 (germline): SGHTA, FQGNSA. The CDR3 consists of 15 residues. V dropped 4 bases and J dropped 1; count of bases not matched to a gene: 2. The CDR3: CASSWTGGRNTEAFF. DNA of the CDR3: TGTGCCAGCAGCTGGACAGGGGGCCGGAACACTGAAGCTTTCTTT. Filled out from reference TRBV7-2 and TRBJ1-1, the complete variable domain reads GAGVSQSPSNKVTEKGKDVELRCDPISGHTALYWYRQSLGQGLEFLIYFQGNSAPDKSGLPSDRFSAERTGGSVSTLTIQRTQQEDSAVYLCASSWTGGRNTEAFFGQGTRLTVV.

This rearrangement joins TRBV6-1 to TRBJ2-7; 7 bases map to TRBD2. Trimming took 9 bases from V and 4 from J; bases not matched to a gene: 15. Germline loops: CDR1 MNHNS, CDR2 SASEGT. The CDR3 length is 15 residues. Written as DNA, the CDR3 is TGTGCCAGTTACCCGGGAGGCAGCGCCTTTTACGAGCAGTACTTC. This codes for CASYPGGSAFYEQYF.

CDR3 DNA sequence: TGCGCCAGCAGCTTGGTATCGGCAGCACCCGGTAGGGAGACCCAGTACTTC. This gives the protein CASSLVSAAPGRETQYF. This chain uses TRBV5-1 with TRBJ2-5; D unresolved. The germline V and J ends were trimmed by 0 bases and 5 bases, with 20 bases remaining between them. Germline V gene lookup returns CDR1 SGHRS and CDR2 YFSETQ. The CDR3 covers 17 residues.

As to this clonotype: One base away lies a much larger clone, so this may be a sequencing read error. This chain joins TRBV7-2 and TRBJ2-3, with 7 bases matching TRBD2. With 5 bases clipped from V and 2 bases from J, the junction kept 10 bases outside the gene matches. The CDR3 is made up of 16 amino acids. Germline assignment: CDR1 SGHTA and CDR2 FQGNSA. CDR3: CASSPDVAGATDTQYF. CDR3 bases: TGTGCCAGCAGCCCCGATGTGGCGGGAGCCACAGATACGCAGTATTTT.

This clonotype has just a few counts. The gene calls are TRBV7-2 and TRBJ2-3; a possible D gene is TRBD2 (5 bases). V was clipped by 2 bases and J by 5 bases, with 11 bases between them. Germline CDR1 is SGHTA and CDR2 is FQGNSA. The CDR3 runs 14 residues. CDR3 sequence (DNA): TGTGCCAGCAGCTTATGGGGAGCCAGAGATACGCAGTATTTT. The encoded protein is CASSLWGARDTQYF.

The chain employs TRBV27 and TRBJ1-5; 9 bases fit TRBD1. The V and J ends lost 2 bases and 2 bases, in that order; junction bases with no gene match: 13. The CDR3 is made up of 19 amino acids. In germline, CDR1 is MNHEY, CDR2 SMNVEV (reference sequence). In DNA form, the CDR3 reads TGTGCCAGCAGTTTAAGAAAACCGGGACAGGGCAGAGGCAATCAGCCCCAGCATTTT. It specifies CASSLRKPGQGRGNQPQHF.

V is TRBV20-1 and J is TRBJ1-1; maybe TRBD1 (5 bases). Deletions cut 4 bases from V and 11 bases from J, with 14 bases between. Per germline, CDR1 DFQATT and CDR2 SNEGSKA (reference sequence). This CDR3 has 11 amino acids. CDR3 nucleotides: TGCAGTGCTATCCAGGGAGTGTATGCTTTCTTT. Translation gives CSAIQGVYAFF.

The CDR3 bases are TGTGCCAGCAGCCCCGCGGGGACGGTGAATTCACCCCTCCACTTT. Protein sequence: CASSPAGTVNSPLHF. The V gene is TRBV7-6, the J gene TRBJ1-6; D is possibly TRBD1 (5 bases). The germline V gene encodes CDR1 SGHVS and CDR2 FNYEAQ. V was clipped by 5 bases and J by 7 bases, with 15 bases between them. This CDR3 spans 15 amino acids.

This clonotype was observed a few times. The chain combines TRBV19 with TRBJ2-7; the D gene is possibly TRBD1 (6 bases). Germline V gene data show CDR1 as LNHDA and CDR2 as SQIVND (reference sequence). CDR3 length: 15 residues. Trimming removed 1 base at V and 0 bases at J, with 10 bases between. Here the CDR3 reads CASSIAGRGSYEQYF. In nucleotides, the CDR3 is TGTGCCAGTAGTATAGCGGGCAGGGGCTCCTACGAGCAGTACTTC.

CDR3 in DNA: TGCAGTGCGCAAATCAGGGGAAGCCAAGAGACCCAGTACTTC. This sequence encodes CSAQIRGSQETQYF. The J gene is TRBJ2-5, the V gene TRBV20-1, with D perhaps matching TRBD1 (6 bases). V shed 6 bases and J shed 1 base, with 15 bases lying between them. Germline V CDR1 and CDR2: DFQATT, SNEGSKA (reference sequence). The CDR3 length is 14 residues.